This T cell receptor (beta chain) derives from a study of regulatory dendritic cells for organ transplantation. Study findings and constraints: Regulatory dendritic cells appeared to expand memory CD8+ clones less than mature ones. Among resting subsets, memory CD8+ cells contained the most alloreactive clonotypes. Naive T cells showed high diversity, memory cells less, memory CD8+ least.

Remarks on this clone: Its antigen is unidentified.

Sequencing was performed with immunoSEQ multiplex PCR; in TCRdb, only in-frame clones are kept and a portion is missing. In the table there are 35,000 to 45,000 clones, approximately 90% of which are singletons. Germline CDR1 reads SGHDN; CDR2 reads FVKESK. Trimming removed 1 base from V and 8 bases from J, with 11 bases in between. This CDR3 has 13 residues. Memory T cells were CD45RO+, naive were CD45RA+, sorted by FACS. Specimen: naive CD8+ T cells from blood. Regarding subset: CD45RA+ naive T cells. The rearrangement links TRBV14 to TRBJ1-1, with D perhaps matching TRBD1 (6 bases). This TCR was sampled from a human donor in good health. In DNA form, the CDR3 reads TGTGCCAGCAGCCAAGGAGGGACACTAGAAGCTTTCTTT. This gives the protein CASSQGGTLEAFF.